Below are 19 T cell receptor beta chains sequenced from a single sample in a study of shared clonotypes between healthy human individuals. Clones were sequenced by immunoSEQ multiplex PCR, and TCRdb holds only the in-frame ones, with some missing. The table lists 2,500,000 or so clones, 90% to 95% of them singletons. Sequencing input: naive CD4+ T cells from PBMCs. The subset here: CD45RA+ positively selected. These receptors came from a man between 18 and 35 years old in good health. Some clones in this sample may be carry-over from other donors' samples.

The V and J genes are TRBV18 and TRBJ2-7; TRBD2 matches 8 bases. The V and J ends lost 5 bases and 4 bases, in that order; junction bases with no gene match: 4. This CDR3 has 13 residues. Per germline, CDR1 KGHSH and CDR2 LQKENI. In DNA, the CDR3 is TGTGCCAGCTCAACTAGCGGAATGTACGAGCAGTACTTC. Translation gives CASSTSGMYEQYF.

The chain carries TRBV4-2 and TRBJ1-4; 8 bases are a match to TRBD1. The germline V gene encodes CDR1 LGHNA and CDR2 YNFKEQ. V shed 4 bases, J shed 4 bases, and the junction held 23 bases outside the gene matches. The CDR3 is 21 residues long. CDR3 region: CASSPYVFGGTGLDGNEKLFF. CDR3 DNA: TGTGCCAGCAGCCCGTATGTGTTCGGTGGGACAGGCCTGGACGGTAATGAAAAACTGTTTTTT.

The chain carries TRBV4-3 and TRBJ2-5, with D perhaps TRBD1 (5 bases). The length of the CDR3 is 15 residues. V was trimmed by 0 bases and J by 4 bases, leaving 12 bases between them. Germline V CDR1 and CDR2: LGHNA, YSLEER. Written as DNA, the CDR3 is TGCGCCAGCAGCCAAGACAGGGCCGATAGAGAGACCCAGTACTTC. It specifies CASSQDRADRETQYF.

V is TRBV28 and J is TRBJ2-1; 10 bases are shared with TRBD2. The germline CDR1 and CDR2 sequences are MDHEN and SYDVKM. The CDR3 loop spans 16 amino acids. V lost 2 bases to trimming and J lost 4 bases; unmatched junction nucleotides: 5. The CDR3 spells CASSLVGAGGYNEQFF. CDR3 nucleotide sequence: TGTGCCAGCAGTTTAGTTGGAGCGGGAGGGTACAATGAGCAGTTCTTC.

V gene TRBV6-1 combines with J gene TRBJ2-7, with TRBD1 matching over 11 bases. Germline V gene lookup returns CDR1 MNHNS and CDR2 SASEGT. V lost 4 bases and J lost 2; bases outside the gene matches: 4. This CDR3 has 15 amino acids. CDR3 amino acids: CASSAPGQGAYEQYF. In DNA form, the CDR3 reads TGTGCCAGCAGTGCCCCGGGACAGGGGGCCTACGAGCAGTACTTC.

The V and J genes are TRBV4-2 and TRBJ2-1; TRBD2 matches at 7 bases. V was clipped by 1 base and J by 4 bases; unmatched bases: 7. The CDR3 sequence is 16 residues long. The germline V gene has CDR1 LGHNA and CDR2 YNFKEQ. The CDR3 sequence: CASSQAGPSGYNEQFF. As DNA, the CDR3 is TGTGCCAGCAGCCAAGCCGGCCCTAGCGGTTACAATGAGCAGTTCTTC.

The chain links TRBV25-1 to TRBJ2-1; 7 bases agree with TRBD1. Germline V CDR1 and CDR2: MGHDK, SYGVNS. V dropped 8 bases and J dropped 2; count of bases not matched to a gene: 3. The CDR3 sequence is 13 residues long. The DNA for the CDR3 is TGTGCCAGCGGGACAGCCACCTACAATGAGCAGTTCTTC. It specifies CASGTATYNEQFF.

The CDR3 DNA reads TGTGCCAGCAGCTTAGGGGACAGCCTTGGTCAGCAGCCCCAGCATTTT. Amino acid sequence: CASSLGDSLGQQPQHF. The gene calls are TRBV7-8 and TRBJ1-5; 7 nucleotides agree with TRBD1. Germline V gives CDR1 SGHVS, CDR2 FQNEAQ. The CDR3 spans 16 residues. V was clipped by 1 base and J by 7 bases; unmatched bases: 10.

The chain combines TRBV28 with TRBJ2-7, with D perhaps TRBD2 (6 bases). Deletions cut 10 bases from V and 4 bases from J, with 17 bases between. CDR3 length: 13 residues. Germline-derived CDR1 and CDR2 are MDHEN and SYDVKM. CDR3 sequence: CATVSGIQYEQYF. The CDR3 DNA is TGTGCCACCGTTAGCGGCATTCAGTACGAGCAGTACTTC.

The chain carries TRBV7-2 and TRBJ2-1, with a possible D match to TRBD2 (6 bases). Germline CDR1 reads SGHTA; CDR2 reads FQGNSA. This CDR3 has 16 amino acids. V lost 1 base and J lost 5, with 15 bases in between. The CDR3: CASSLVIGSGDNEQFF. CDR3 bases: TGTGCCAGCAGCTTAGTTATCGGGAGCGGTGACAATGAGCAGTTCTTC.

This clone appeared a single time. The rearrangement uses TRBV27 and TRBJ2-7; weak D call: TRBD2 (5 bases). Germline V gene sequence: CDR1 MNHEY, CDR2 SMNVEV (reference sequence). The CDR3 runs to 15 residues. Trimming removed 6 bases from V and 6 bases from J, with 21 bases in between. The CDR3 nucleotides read TGTGCCAGCAGCTTAAGGAGAGGGAGTCGGCGCGAGCAGTACTTC. Its translation: CASSLRRGSRREQYF.

The CDR3 region has the DNA TGTGCCAGCAGTTCCTGGGGAATCTCCTATAATTCACCCCTCCACTTT. This codes for CASSSWGISYNSPLHF. The chain recombines TRBV28 with TRBJ1-6; no clear D gene. CDR1 is MDHEN and CDR2 is SYDVKM in the germline V gene. CDR3 length equals 16 residues. V shed 4 bases and J shed 0 bases, with 10 bases lying between them.

The rearrangement joins TRBV5-1 to TRBJ1-2, with D possibly being TRBD1 (5 bases). The CDR3 is made up of 17 amino acids. The germline gives CDR1 SGHRS, CDR2 YFSETQ. V was cut by 6 bases and J by 4 bases, with 25 bases left in between. CDR3 region: CASKLEGATQGGYGYTF. CDR3 nucleotides: TGCGCCAGCAAATTGGAAGGGGCAACCCAAGGTGGCTATGGCTACACCTTC.

J is TRBJ2-2 and V is TRBV5-1, with a weak D call TRBD1 (6 bases). The germline V and J ends were trimmed by 3 bases and 4 bases, with 13 bases remaining between them. Looked up from germline, CDR1 is SGHRS and CDR2 is YFSETQ. This CDR3 is built from 15 residues. The CDR3 bases are TGCGCCAGCAGCTCCTTCACAGGGTCCACCGGGGAGCTGTTTTTT. It encodes CASSSFTGSTGELFF.

The V and J genes are TRBV28 and TRBJ1-1; D not resolved. V was shortened by 5 bases and J by 7 bases, with 11 bases between the two germline ends. Germline CDR1 MDHEN, CDR2 SYDVKM. CDR3 size: 12 residues. CDR3 loop: CASSVPPHEAFF. The CDR3 DNA reads as TGTGCCAGCAGTGTACCCCCGCATGAAGCTTTCTTT. Variable domain in full (rest from reference TRBV28 and TRBJ1-1): DVKVTQSSRYLVKRTGEKVFLECVQDMDHENMFWYRQDPGLGLRLIYFSYDVKMKEKGDIPEGYSVSREKKERFSLILESASTNQTSMYLCASSVPPHEAFFGQGTRLTVV.

The chain has TRBV7-9 and TRBJ2-7; possibly TRBD2 for D (6 bases). Germline CDR1 is SEHNR and CDR2 is FQNEAQ (reference sequence). The CDR3 contains 13 residues. The V and J ends lost 2 bases and 4 bases respectively, with 9 bases between them. The CDR3 here is CASSLHGRYEQYF. CDR3 DNA sequence: TGTGCCAGCAGCTTACACGGGAGATACGAGCAGTACTTC.

Here the CDR3 reads CASNWGTGGSLVTEAFF. The CDR3 DNA is TGTGCCAGCAACTGGGGGACAGGTGGTTCTCTTGTTACTGAAGCTTTCTTT. The rearrangement joins TRBV28 to TRBJ1-1; 8 nucleotides agree with TRBD1. The CDR3 runs to 17 residues. Trimming at V came to 7 bases and at J to 5 bases, leaving 18 bases not matched to a gene. From germline, CDR1 is MDHEN and CDR2 SYDVKM.

This chain links TRBV27 with TRBJ2-1; possible D gene TRBD1, 6 bases. Trimming took off 4 bases at V and 15 bases at J, with 19 bases between the two ends. Germline CDR1 and CDR2: MNHEY and SMNVEV (reference sequence). The CDR3 covers 13 residues. The CDR3 nucleotides read TGTGCCAGCAGTTCCCAGGGATCCCTAGGGGGGTTCTTC. Residues: CASSSQGSLGGFF.

The rearrangement joins TRBV7-2 to TRBJ2-2, with TRBD2 identical over 12 bases. This CDR3 has 18 residues. V was pared by 5 bases and J by 5 bases, with 12 bases of the junction left unmatched. Per the germline V gene, CDR1 is SGHTA and CDR2 is FQGNSA. The CDR3 is CASSILAGTSGLTGELFF. The CDR3 region has the DNA TGTGCCAGCAGCATACTAGCTGGGACTAGCGGGTTAACCGGGGAGCTGTTTTTT.